The 27 T cell receptor beta chains listed next were all sequenced from one sample in a study of Tregs in tolerant kidney transplant recipients. Clones were sequenced by immunoSEQ multiplex PCR, and TCRdb holds only the in-frame ones, with some missing. The top ten hold about 5% of the sample, which has about 59,000 clones, about 83% seen once. The sequencing sample was made of CD4+ T cells from blood. The receptors derive from a human donor in good health.

A word on this clone: This sequence is one base from a far larger clone and is likely a read error. The chain recombines TRBV7-8 with TRBJ2-3, with D possibly matching TRBD1 (5 bases). This CDR3 contains 13 residues. Germline values: CDR1 SGHVS, CDR2 FQNEAQ. Between the trimmed V and J ends, which lost 2 bases and 5 bases, there was a span of 8 bases. CDR3 in DNA: TGTGCCAGCAGCTTAACAGGCATAGATACGCAGTATTTT. It translates to CASSLTGIDTQYF. Using reference TRBV7-8 and TRBJ2-3 for the parts outside the CDR3, the full variable domain is GAGVSQSPRYKVAKRGQDVALRCDPISGHVSLFWYQQALGQGPEFLTYFQNEAQLDKSGLPSDRFFAERPEGSVSTLKIQRTQQEDSAVYLCASSLTGIDTQYFGPGTRLTVL.

The chain recombines TRBV5-4 with TRBJ1-5; D gene ambiguous. There are 14 residues in the CDR3. Germline CDR1 and CDR2: SGHNT and YYREEE (reference sequence). Trimming cost V 1 base and J 7 bases, with 12 bases left between them. The CDR3 DNA reads as TGTGCCAGCAGCTTGATGGGTCAGAGACAGCCCCAGCATTTT. This gives the protein CASSLMGQRQPQHF.

The V call is TRBV6-9, the J call TRBJ1-1; D is uncertain. The CDR3 is made up of 12 amino acids. Looked up from germline, CDR1 is MNHGY and CDR2 is SVAAGI. Between the trimmed V and J ends, which lost 2 bases and 8 bases, there was a span of 9 bases. CDR3 DNA: TGTGCCAGCAGTTATAACGGGCGCGAAGCTTTCTTT. Translated: CASSYNGREAFF.

This clone has a count of ten or more. V gene TRBV30 combines with J gene TRBJ2-2; no clear D gene. Germline values: CDR1 GTSNPN, CDR2 SVGIG (reference sequence). The CDR3 sequence is 10 residues long. V gave up 7 bases and J gave up 6 bases, with 6 bases separating them. Written as DNA, the CDR3 is TGTGCCTCGCCGGCCGGGGAGCTGTTTTTT. It encodes CASPAGELFF.

The rearrangement links TRBV6-1 to TRBJ1-1; 10 nucleotides agree with TRBD1. Trimming cost V 6 bases and J 7 bases; bases outside gene matches: 5. The CDR3 loop spans 13 amino acids. Germline CDR1 is MNHNS and CDR2 is SASEGT. In DNA, the CDR3 is TGTGCCAGCAGAGACAGGGGGCGGAGTGAAGCTTTCTTT. As protein: CASRDRGRSEAFF.

The rearrangement uses TRBV11-3 and TRBJ2-7; 11 bases are shared with TRBD1. CDR3 length: 15 amino acids. Germline CDR1 and CDR2: SGHNT and YENEEA. V dropped 6 bases and J dropped 3; count of bases not matched to a gene: 7. The CDR3 is CASSRAGQGGYEQYF. In DNA form, the CDR3 reads TGTGCCAGCAGTCGTGCGGGACAGGGGGGCTACGAGCAGTACTTC.

This chain joins TRBV7-3 and TRBJ2-5; 10 nucleotides align to TRBD2. Trimming at V came to 2 bases and at J to 3 bases, leaving 6 bases not matched to a gene. From germline, CDR1 is SGHTA and CDR2 FQGTGA. This CDR3 has 16 amino acids. Here the CDR3 reads CASSLGLAGVEETQYF. The CDR3, as DNA: TGTGCCAGCAGCTTAGGGCTAGCGGGAGTAGAAGAGACCCAGTACTTC. Together with reference TRBV7-3 and TRBJ2-5, the CDR3 gives the full variable domain: GAGVSQTPSNKVTEKGKYVELRCDPISGHTALYWYRQSLGQGPEFLIYFQGTGAADDSGLPNDRFFAVRPEGSVSTLKIQRTERGDSAVYLCASSLGLAGVEETQYFGPGTRLLVL.

The chain recombines TRBV4-1 with TRBJ2-4, with 7 bases fitting TRBD1. The CDR3 runs to 17 residues. J lost 4 bases, V lost 1 base, and 10 bases had no gene match. Germline V gives CDR1 MGHRA, CDR2 YSYEKL. The CDR3, as DNA: TGCGCCAGCAGCCAAGGTTTTAGGGACAGAGAAAAAAACATTCAGTACTTC. Encoded protein: CASSQGFRDREKNIQYF.

The chain joins TRBV29-1 to TRBJ2-1; D possibly matches TRBD1 or TRBD2 (5 bases each). Trimming cost V 6 bases and J 3 bases, with 15 bases left between them. This CDR3 spans 14 amino acids. CDR1 and CDR2 from the germline V gene are SQVTM and ANQGSEA. The DNA of the CDR3 is TGCAGCGTATCCGGGACGTTGGGCTACAATGAGCAGTTCTTC. It is translated as CSVSGTLGYNEQFF.

The V gene is TRBV18, the J gene TRBJ2-5; D is uncertain. V was clipped by 0 bases and J by 2 bases, with 10 bases between them. This CDR3 comprises 15 residues. The germline V gene has CDR1 KGHSH and CDR2 LQKENI. CDR3 amino acids: CASSPPRSGQETQYF. CDR3 coding DNA: TGTGCCAGCTCACCACCGCGGTCTGGACAAGAGACCCAGTACTTC.

This chain joins TRBV6-6 and TRBJ1-6, with no clear D. V was cut by 3 bases and J by 3 bases, with 6 bases left in between. CDR1 is MNHNY, CDR2 SVGAGI, per germline (reference sequence). The CDR3 totals 14 residues. CDR3 nucleotides: TGTGCCAGCAGTTATCGAATCTATAATTCACCCCTCCACTTT. Translating it yields CASSYRIYNSPLHF.

This clone was detected only once. CDR3 amino acids: CASSPDLGLSSYNEQFF. CDR3 coding DNA: TGCGCCAGCAGCCCGGACCTTGGGCTGAGCTCCTACAATGAGCAGTTCTTC. V and J are TRBV5-1 and TRBJ2-1; D gene unclear. CDR3 length: 17 residues. Germline lookup yields CDR1 SGHRS and CDR2 YFSETQ. V was shortened by 4 bases and J by 0 bases, with 17 bases between the two germline ends.

The chain links TRBV10-3 to TRBJ2-7, with a weak D call TRBD1 (6 bases). The V and J ends lost 6 bases and 0 bases respectively, with 12 bases between them. This CDR3 has 14 residues. Per germline, CDR1 ENHRY and CDR2 SYGVKD. The CDR3 DNA is TGTGCCATCAGACCGACAGGAAGCTCCTACGAGCAGTACTTC. This translates into CAIRPTGSSYEQYF.

This clone was detected only once. The J gene is TRBJ2-3, the V gene TRBV5-1, with D possibly TRBD2 on 6 matching bases. This CDR3 has 16 residues. The V gene lost 4 bases and the J gene lost 1 base, with 16 bases spanning the gap. Germline CDR1 SGHRS, CDR2 YFSETQ. Written as DNA, the CDR3 is TGCGCCAGCAGCCCCCTCCTTGGCGGGGGCACAGATACGCAGTATTTT. This gives the protein CASSPLLGGGTDTQYF.

This clone was found many times. This chain connects TRBV6-1 to TRBJ2-7; maybe TRBD1 (6 bases). V lost 0 bases and J lost 2, with 11 bases in between. Germline V gene sequence: CDR1 MNHNS, CDR2 SASEGT. This CDR3 has 15 residues. CDR3 region: CASSEATRGTYEQYF. CDR3 nucleotide sequence: TGTGCCAGCAGTGAAGCGACCAGGGGTACCTACGAGCAGTACTTC.

The genes are TRBV10-3 and TRBJ1-3; D not resolved. CDR3 length: 14 amino acids. Germline lookup yields CDR1 ENHRY and CDR2 SYGVKD. The V end was cut by 11 bases, the J end by 1 base, with 15 bases between. CDR3 sequence reads: CAARREQSGNTIYF. CDR3 DNA: TGTGCCGCCCGGAGGGAACAGTCTGGAAACACCATATATTTT.

A single count supports this clone. V usage is TRBV5-8 and J usage is TRBJ2-7, with D perhaps matching TRBD1 or TRBD2 (7 bases each). From germline, CDR1 is SGHTS and CDR2 YDEGEE. The CDR3 is 13 amino acids. V was pared by 3 bases and J by 5 bases, with 12 bases between. The CDR3 region is CASSWQGGDEQYF. CDR3 in DNA: TGTGCCAGCAGCTGGCAGGGGGGGGACGAGCAGTACTTC.

The rearrangement uses TRBV4-1 and TRBJ1-1; unclear D gene. The length of the CDR3 is 13 residues. CDR1 and CDR2 from the germline V gene are MGHRA and YSYEKL. Deletions cut 4 bases from V and 1 base from J, with 7 bases between. CDR3 DNA: TGCGCCAGCAGCCCTCGGGGGAACACTGAAGCTTTCTTT. Amino acid sequence: CASSPRGNTEAFF.

This clone was counted once. Germline and junction disagree at one end, which may indicate a read error. The chain has TRBV18 and TRBJ1-2; 7 bases fit TRBD1. The V gene's germline CDR1 is KGHSH and CDR2 LQKENI. This CDR3 is built from 15 residues. CDR3 amino acids: CASSPFNRGNFGYTF. The CDR3 DNA is TGTGCCAGCTCACCATTCAACAGGGGAAACTTTGGCTACACCTTC. The full variable domain, in which reference TRBV18 and TRBJ1-2 provide the parts outside the CDR3, is NAGVMQNPRHLVRRRGQEARLRCSPMKGHSHVYWYRQLPEEGLKFMVYLQKENIIDESGMPKERFSAEFPKEGPSILRIQQVVRGDSAAYFCASSPFNRGNFGYTFGSGTRLTVV.

The chain couples TRBV5-1 to TRBJ2-5, with 7 nucleotides matching TRBD1. TRBJ2-7 explains the end of the DNA better; the J call may be wrong. Germline CDR1 and CDR2: SGHRS and YFSETQ. This CDR3 spans 15 amino acids. This CDR3 reads CASSRTGTAYYEQYF. The CDR3 DNA follows: TGCGCCAGCAGCCGGACCGGGACAGCCTACTACGAGCAGTACTTC.

The gene calls are TRBV27 and TRBJ2-7, with 7 bases matching TRBD2. Germline CDR1 and CDR2: MNHEY and SMNVEV (reference sequence). The CDR3 has 13 residues. V was pared by 6 bases and J by 3 bases, with 5 bases of the junction left unmatched. In nucleotides, the CDR3 is TGTGCCAGCAGGCAGAGCGGGAACTACGAGCAGTACTTC. Amino acids: CASRQSGNYEQYF.

This sequence joins TRBV5-3 and TRBJ2-7; 7 positions match TRBD2. TRBV5-3 is an open reading frame whose function is uncertain. This CDR3 is 16 amino acids long. The junction had 10 bases not matched to a gene; V was cut back by 2 bases and J by 2 bases. DNA of the CDR3: TGTGCCAGAAGCTTCCTAGCGGAGTGGGGCCCCTACGAGCAGTACTTC. Encoded protein: CARSFLAEWGPYEQYF.

This clone was counted between two and nine times. V is TRBV7-6 and J is TRBJ2-7; TRBD2 matches 12 bases. This CDR3 has 18 residues. V gave up 0 bases and J gave up 0 bases; unmatched junction bases: 6. Per the germline V gene, CDR1 is SGHVS and CDR2 is FNYEAQ. Here the CDR3 reads CASSLARTSGVSSYEQYF. The CDR3 nucleotides are TGTGCCAGCAGCTTAGCTCGGACTAGCGGGGTGAGCTCCTACGAGCAGTACTTC.

This sequence joins TRBV4-1 and TRBJ2-1; maybe TRBD2 (7 bases). Germline-derived CDR1 and CDR2 are MGHRA and YSYEKL. The length of the CDR3 is 14 residues. With 7 bases removed from V and 0 bases from J, the gap between germline ends came to 10 bases. This CDR3 is CASKGGGSYNEQFF. The CDR3 region has the DNA TGCGCCAGCAAGGGGGGGGGCTCCTACAATGAGCAGTTCTTC.

The chain links TRBV19 to TRBJ2-1; 11 positions agree with TRBD2. The CDR3 spans 14 residues. Germline CDR1 and CDR2: LNHDA and SQIVND (reference sequence). V shed 7 bases, J shed 7 bases, and the junction held 6 bases outside the gene matches. The CDR3: CASKPGLADNEQFF. In DNA, the CDR3 is TGTGCCAGTAAACCGGGACTAGCGGATAATGAGCAGTTCTTC.

The rearrangement links TRBV28 to TRBJ1-6; 9 positions agree with TRBD1. The J segment lost 1 base and the V segment lost 7 bases, leaving 11 bases of the junction unmatched. The CDR3 totals 18 residues. Germline V gives CDR1 MDHEN, CDR2 SYDVKM. As DNA, the CDR3 is TGTGCCAGCATCCCAGAAACAGGGGGCTCGTCCTATAATTCACCCCTCCACTTT. Its protein is CASIPETGGSSYNSPLHF.

V gene TRBV29-1 combines with J gene TRBJ1-4; a possible D gene is TRBD1 (5 bases). Trimming removed 7 bases from V and 7 bases from J, with 16 bases in between. Germline CDR1 is SQVTM and CDR2 is ANQGSEA. The CDR3 extends over 13 amino acids. CDR3 DNA sequence: TGCAGCGGAACCCCCGGGGCCGGTGAAAAACTGTTTTTT. The encoded protein is CSGTPGAGEKLFF.